This T cell receptor (beta chain) was recovered during a study of blood T cells in healthy people across ages. CDR1 and CDR2 (germline): SGHVS, FQNEAQ. The CDR3 is 19 residues long. Unmatched junction bases numbered 18, after V lost 3 bases and J lost 4 bases. Sample-barcoded 5' priming and a J-beta primer mix drove a second PCR of roughly 7 to 11 cycles. MiXCR, run by TCRdb on the 5' RACE reads, gives a single entry per CDR3 protein. The data hold about 1.6 million distinct CDR3 sequences, with almost 35% observed a single time. This clonotype was counted a few times. Sequenced material: blood. The sequence derives from a woman aged 30 to 39 in good health. V usage is TRBV7-8 and J usage is TRBJ2-7, with 10 bases aligning to TRBD2. DNA for the CDR3: TGTGCCAGCAGCTTCCTCGCTAGCGGGGGAAGAAAGATTAATTACGAGCAGTACTTC. Protein sequence: CASSFLASGGRKINYEQYF.